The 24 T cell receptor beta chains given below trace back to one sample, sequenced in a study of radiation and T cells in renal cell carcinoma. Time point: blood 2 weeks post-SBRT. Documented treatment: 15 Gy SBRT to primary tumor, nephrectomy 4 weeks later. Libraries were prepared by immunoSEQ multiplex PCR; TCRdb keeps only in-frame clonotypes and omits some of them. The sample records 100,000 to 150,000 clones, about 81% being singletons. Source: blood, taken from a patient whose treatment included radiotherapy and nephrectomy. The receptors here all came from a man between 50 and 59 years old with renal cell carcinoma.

CDR3 region: CSASWEETQYF. The CDR3 bases are TGCAGTGCTAGCTGGGAAGAGACCCAGTACTTC. V gene TRBV20-1 combines with J gene TRBJ2-5; D gene unclear. This CDR3 is 11 amino acids long. V lost 3 bases and J 3 bases, leaving 5 bases between the germline ends. Germline assignment: CDR1 DFQATT and CDR2 SNEGSKA (reference sequence).

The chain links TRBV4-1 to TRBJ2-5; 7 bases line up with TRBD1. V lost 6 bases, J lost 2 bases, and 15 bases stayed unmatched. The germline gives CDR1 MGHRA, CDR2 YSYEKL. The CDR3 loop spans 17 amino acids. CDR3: CASRPFYPGQSQETQYF. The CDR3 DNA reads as TGCGCCAGCAGACCTTTTTACCCGGGACAGAGTCAAGAGACCCAGTACTTC.

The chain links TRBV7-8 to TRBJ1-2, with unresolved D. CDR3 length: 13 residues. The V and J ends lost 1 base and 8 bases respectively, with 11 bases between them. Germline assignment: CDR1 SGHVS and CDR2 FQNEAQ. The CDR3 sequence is CASSLGGLGGYTF. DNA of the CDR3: TGTGCCAGCAGCTTAGGAGGGCTGGGGGGCTACACCTTC.

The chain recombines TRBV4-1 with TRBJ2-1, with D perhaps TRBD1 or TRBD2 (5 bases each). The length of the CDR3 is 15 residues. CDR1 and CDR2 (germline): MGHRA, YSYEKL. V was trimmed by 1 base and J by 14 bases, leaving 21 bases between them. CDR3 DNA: TGCGCCAGCAGCCAAGTACCCACCGGGACGTTCGGCGAGTTCTTC. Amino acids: CASSQVPTGTFGEFF.

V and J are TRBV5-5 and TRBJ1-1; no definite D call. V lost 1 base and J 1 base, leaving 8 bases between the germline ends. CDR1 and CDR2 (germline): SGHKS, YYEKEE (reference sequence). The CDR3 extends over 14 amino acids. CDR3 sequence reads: CASSLYRTNTEAFF. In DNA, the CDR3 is TGTGCCAGCAGCTTGTACAGAACGAACACTGAAGCTTTCTTT.

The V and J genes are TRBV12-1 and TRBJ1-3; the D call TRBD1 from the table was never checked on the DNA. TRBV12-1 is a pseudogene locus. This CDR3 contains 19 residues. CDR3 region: CASSSSGTGETNSGNTIYF. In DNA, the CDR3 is TGTGCCAGCAGCTCCTCCGGGACAGGTGAAACGAACTCTGGAAACACCATATATTTT.

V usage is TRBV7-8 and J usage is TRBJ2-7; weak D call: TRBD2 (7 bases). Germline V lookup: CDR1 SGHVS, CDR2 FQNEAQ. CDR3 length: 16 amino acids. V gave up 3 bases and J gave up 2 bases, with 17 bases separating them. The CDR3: CASSFSGTSIAYEQYF. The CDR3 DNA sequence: TGTGCCAGCAGCTTCAGCGGGACATCTATAGCCTACGAGCAGTACTTC.

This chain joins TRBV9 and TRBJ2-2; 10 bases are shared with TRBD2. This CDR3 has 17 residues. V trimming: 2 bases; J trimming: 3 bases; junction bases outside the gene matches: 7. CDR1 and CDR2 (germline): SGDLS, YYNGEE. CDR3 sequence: CASSVRLAGADTGELFF. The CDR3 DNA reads TGTGCCAGCAGCGTCCGGCTAGCGGGGGCCGACACCGGGGAGCTGTTTTTT.

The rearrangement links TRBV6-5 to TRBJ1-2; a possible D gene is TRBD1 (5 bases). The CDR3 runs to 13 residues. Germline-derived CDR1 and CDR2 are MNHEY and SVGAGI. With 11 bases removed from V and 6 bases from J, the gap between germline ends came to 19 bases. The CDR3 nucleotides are TGTGCCGTCCAGGGCGGGCATAAGGATGGCTACACCTTC. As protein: CAVQGGHKDGYTF.

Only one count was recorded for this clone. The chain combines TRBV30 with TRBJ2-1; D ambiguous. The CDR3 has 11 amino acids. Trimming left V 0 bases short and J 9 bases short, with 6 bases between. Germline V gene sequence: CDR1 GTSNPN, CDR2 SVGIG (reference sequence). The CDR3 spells CAWSVASEQFF. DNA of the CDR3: TGTGCCTGGAGTGTAGCGAGTGAGCAGTTCTTC. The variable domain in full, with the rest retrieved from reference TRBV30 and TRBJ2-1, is SQTIHQWPATLVQPVGSPLSLECTVEGTSNPNLYWYRQAAGRGLQLLFYSVGIGQISSEVPQNLSASRPQDRQFILSSKKLLLSDSGFYLCAWSVASEQFFGPGTRLTVL.

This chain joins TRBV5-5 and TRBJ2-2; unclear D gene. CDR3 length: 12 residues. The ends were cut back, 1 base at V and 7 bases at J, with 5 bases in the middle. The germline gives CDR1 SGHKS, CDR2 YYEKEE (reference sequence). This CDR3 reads CASSLSLGELFF. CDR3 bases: TGTGCCAGCAGCTTGTCGCTCGGGGAGCTGTTTTTT.

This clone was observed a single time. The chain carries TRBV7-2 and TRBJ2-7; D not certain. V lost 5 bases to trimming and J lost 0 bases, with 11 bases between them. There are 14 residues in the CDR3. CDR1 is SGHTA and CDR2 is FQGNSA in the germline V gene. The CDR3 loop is CASSLSYSSYEQYF. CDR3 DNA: TGTGCCAGCAGCCTTTCGTACAGCTCCTACGAGCAGTACTTC.

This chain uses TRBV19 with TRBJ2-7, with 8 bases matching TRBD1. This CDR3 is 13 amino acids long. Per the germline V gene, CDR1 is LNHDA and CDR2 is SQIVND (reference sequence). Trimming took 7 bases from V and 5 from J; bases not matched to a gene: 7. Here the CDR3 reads CASTSLQGDEQYF. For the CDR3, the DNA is TGTGCCAGTACCTCCTTACAGGGGGACGAGCAGTACTTC.

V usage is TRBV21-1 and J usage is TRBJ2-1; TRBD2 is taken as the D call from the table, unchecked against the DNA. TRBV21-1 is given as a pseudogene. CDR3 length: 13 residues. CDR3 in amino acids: CAKRTTRYNEQFF. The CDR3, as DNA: TGTGCCAAAAGAACGACTAGGTACAATGAGCAGTTCTTC.

This CDR3 is CASKQTGTREHF. The CDR3 nucleotides read TGTGCCAGCAAACAAACCGGGACTCGCGAACATTTT. J is TRBJ1-5 and V is TRBV6-5, with a possible D match to TRBD1 (5 bases). The CDR3 spans 12 residues. Trimming took off 7 bases at V and 16 bases at J, with 20 bases between the two ends. CDR1 is MNHEY, CDR2 SVGAGI, per germline.

CDR3 bases: TGTGCCAGCAGCGCCGGGAACAACTATGGCTACACCTTC. Its protein product is CASSAGNNYGYTF. V gene TRBV2 combines with J gene TRBJ1-2; D remains unclear. The CDR3 is made up of 13 amino acids. The V gene lost 6 bases and the J gene lost 2 bases, with 10 bases spanning the gap. CDR1 is SNHLY and CDR2 is FYNNEI in the germline V gene.

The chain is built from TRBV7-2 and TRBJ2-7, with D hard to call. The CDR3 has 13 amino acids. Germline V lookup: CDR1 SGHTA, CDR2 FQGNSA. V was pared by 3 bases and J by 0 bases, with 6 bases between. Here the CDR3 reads CASSFSPSYEQYF. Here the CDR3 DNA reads TGTGCCAGCAGCTTTTCCCCCTCCTACGAGCAGTACTTC.

In DNA form, the CDR3 reads TGTGCCAGCAGTGTAAGTCGGGGAAACTATGGCTACACCTTC. The encoded protein is CASSVSRGNYGYTF. V usage is TRBV2 and J usage is TRBJ1-2; D is uncertain. The CDR3 is made up of 14 amino acids. V shed 4 bases and J shed 2 bases, with 11 bases lying between them. Germline V lookup: CDR1 SNHLY, CDR2 FYNNEI. The full variable domain, its missing parts supplied by reference TRBV2 and TRBJ1-2, is EPEVTQTPSHQVTQMGQEVILRCVPISNHLYFYWYRQILGQKVEFLVSFYNNEISEKSEIFDDQFSVERPDGSNFTLKIRSTKLEDSAMYFCASSVSRGNYGYTFGSGTRLTVV.

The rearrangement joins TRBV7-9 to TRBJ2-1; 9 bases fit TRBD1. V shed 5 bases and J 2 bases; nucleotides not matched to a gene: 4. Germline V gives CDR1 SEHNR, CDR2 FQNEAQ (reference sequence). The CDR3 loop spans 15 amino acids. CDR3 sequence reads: CASSERQGAYNEQFF. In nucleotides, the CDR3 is TGTGCCAGCAGCGAACGACAGGGGGCCTACAATGAGCAGTTCTTC.

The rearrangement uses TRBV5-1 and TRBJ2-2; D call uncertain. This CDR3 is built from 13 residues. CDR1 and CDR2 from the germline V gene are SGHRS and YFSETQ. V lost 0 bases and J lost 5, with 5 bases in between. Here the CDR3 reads CASSLGLTGELFF. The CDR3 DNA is TGCGCCAGCAGCTTGGGCTTGACCGGGGAGCTGTTTTTT.

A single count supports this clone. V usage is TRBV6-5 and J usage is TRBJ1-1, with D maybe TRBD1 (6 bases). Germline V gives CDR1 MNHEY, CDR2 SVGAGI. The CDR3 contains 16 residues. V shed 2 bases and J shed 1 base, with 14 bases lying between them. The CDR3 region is CASSYGGAFRNTEAFF. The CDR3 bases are TGTGCCAGCAGTTACGGGGGGGCGTTTAGGAACACTGAAGCTTTCTTT.

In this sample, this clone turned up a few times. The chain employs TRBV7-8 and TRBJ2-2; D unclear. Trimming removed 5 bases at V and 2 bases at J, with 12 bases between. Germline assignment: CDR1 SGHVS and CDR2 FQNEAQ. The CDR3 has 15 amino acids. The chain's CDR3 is CASSTRKSNTGELFF. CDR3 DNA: TGTGCCAGCAGCACCAGAAAAAGTAACACCGGGGAGCTGTTTTTT.

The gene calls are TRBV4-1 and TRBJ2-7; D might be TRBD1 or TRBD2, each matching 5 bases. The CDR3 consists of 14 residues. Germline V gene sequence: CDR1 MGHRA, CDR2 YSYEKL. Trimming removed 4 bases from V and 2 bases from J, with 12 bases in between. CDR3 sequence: CASSPTGRTYEQYF. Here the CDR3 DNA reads TGCGCCAGCAGCCCCACGGGGCGGACCTACGAGCAGTACTTC.

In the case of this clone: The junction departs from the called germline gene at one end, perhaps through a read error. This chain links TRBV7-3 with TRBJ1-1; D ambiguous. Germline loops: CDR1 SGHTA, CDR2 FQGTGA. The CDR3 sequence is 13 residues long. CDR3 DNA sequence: TGTGCCAGCAGCCTAACAACGAACACTGAAGCTTTCTTT. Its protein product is CASSLTTNTEAFF.